The 31 T cell receptor beta chains given below trace back to one sample, sequenced in a study of shared clonotypes between healthy human individuals. Using immunoSEQ multiplex PCR, the repertoire was profiled, and TCRdb retains in-frame clones only, with some absent. Of around 2,000,000 clones detected, less than 95% appear once; the ten largest clones hold 1% to 1.3%. CD45RO-negative CD8 cells positively selected for CCR7 made up the naive population, which excluded terminally differentiated effector memory CD45RA+ cells. What was sequenced was naive CD8+ T cells sorted from blood. These receptors all stem from a man aged 18 to 29 in good health.

The CDR3 is CASSGYSYEQYF. DNA of the CDR3: TGTGCCAGCAGTGGCTACAGCTACGAGCAGTACTTC. The chain links TRBV6-1 to TRBJ2-7; D remains unclear. V was clipped by 4 bases and J by 3 bases, with 7 bases between them. The CDR3 runs 12 residues. Germline CDR1 is MNHNS and CDR2 is SASEGT.

The rearrangement uses TRBV28 and TRBJ2-3; TRBD2 aligns across 8 bases. Losses at the gene ends were 2 bases for V and 4 bases for J; bases not matched to a gene: 8. Germline V gives CDR1 MDHEN, CDR2 SYDVKM. The CDR3 runs 16 residues. For the CDR3, the DNA is TGTGCCAGCAGTTTAGAAGCGGGGGCCTCCCCAGATACGCAGTATTTT. It codes for CASSLEAGASPDTQYF.

V gene TRBV10-1 combines with J gene TRBJ2-3, with D uncertain. The CDR3 is 14 amino acids. From germline, CDR1 is WNHNN and CDR2 SYGVQD (reference sequence). Trimming left V 0 bases short and J 0 bases short, with 4 bases between. The CDR3 DNA reads as TGCGCCAGCAGTGAGTCGGGGAGCACAGATACGCAGTATTTT. The encoded protein is CASSESGSTDTQYF.

This clone showed up just once. The V and J genes are TRBV7-2 and TRBJ1-2; D is uncertain. The CDR3 is made up of 17 amino acids. Germline V gives CDR1 SGHTA, CDR2 FQGNSA. Trimming left V 5 bases short and J 0 bases short, with 19 bases between. The DNA of the CDR3 is TGTGCCAGCAGCCCAATTGGCAGCACCTTAGCTAACTATGGCTACACCTTC. Its protein product is CASSPIGSTLANYGYTF.

The chain combines TRBV10-2 with TRBJ1-5; D unclear. CDR3 length: 14 residues. Germline V CDR1 and CDR2: WSHSY, SAAADI. Trimming left V 4 bases short and J 2 bases short, with 9 bases between. The CDR3 spells CASSAGIGNQPQHF. CDR3 in DNA: TGCGCCAGCAGTGCCGGGATTGGCAATCAGCCCCAGCATTTT.

DNA of the CDR3: TGCGCCAGCAGTGACGGGACAGGGGGGTACAATGAGCAGTTCTTC. As protein: CASSDGTGGYNEQFF. The chain links TRBV10-1 to TRBJ2-1; TRBD1 agrees at 11 bases. The CDR3 consists of 15 residues. Losses at the gene ends were 3 bases for V and 4 bases for J; bases not matched to a gene: 2. The germline V gene encodes CDR1 WNHNN and CDR2 SYGVQD (reference sequence).

As regards this clone: Other DNA sequences in this sample translate to the same CDR3. This chain joins TRBV4-1 and TRBJ2-7; TRBD1 matches at 9 bases. The germline V gene encodes CDR1 MGHRA and CDR2 YSYEKL. The CDR3 extends over 15 amino acids. J lost 2 bases, V lost 3 bases, and 5 bases had no gene match. CDR3 sequence (DNA): TGCGCCAGCAGCCATGCCGGGACAGGGACCTACGAGCAGTACTTC. Its translation: CASSHAGTGTYEQYF.

This chain joins TRBV6-5 and TRBJ2-5, with a tentative D call TRBD1 (6 bases). Germline V gives CDR1 MNHEY, CDR2 SVGAGI. The CDR3 spans 16 residues. V lost 2 bases and J lost 2, with 15 bases in between. The CDR3 region is CASSYRQGLPQETQYF. CDR3 nucleotide sequence: TGTGCCAGCAGTTACCGTCAGGGGCTCCCACAAGAGACCCAGTACTTC.

Turning to this clone: Other DNA sequences of this sample code for an identical CDR3. The chain is built from TRBV6-5 and TRBJ2-7; weak D call: TRBD1 (6 bases). The germline gives CDR1 MNHEY, CDR2 SVGAGI. The length of the CDR3 is 14 residues. Trimming stripped 3 bases from V and 2 bases from J, with 11 bases between. The CDR3 loop reads CASSYAGVTYEQYF. Written as DNA, the CDR3 is TGTGCCAGCAGTTATGCAGGGGTGACCTACGAGCAGTACTTC.

The rearrangement joins TRBV6-1 to TRBJ1-1, with unresolved D. CDR1 and CDR2 from the germline V gene are MNHNS and SASEGT. There are 13 residues in the CDR3. The V end was cut by 2 bases, the J end by 3 bases, with 7 bases between. Here the CDR3 DNA reads TGTGCCAGCAGTGAACTTGGGCACACTGAAGCTTTCTTT. Amino acids: CASSELGHTEAFF.

The chain recombines TRBV10-2 with TRBJ1-1, with TRBD1 as a possible D gene (5 bases). The CDR3 length is 12 residues. Germline CDR1 and CDR2: WSHSY and SAAADI. Trimming pared 0 bases from V and 11 bases from J, leaving 10 bases between. The DNA for the CDR3 is TGCGCCAGCAGTGAGTCTTCTTGGGGGGCTTTCTTT. It encodes CASSESSWGAFF.

J is TRBJ2-1 and V is TRBV10-2; D call uncertain. The length of the CDR3 is 14 residues. CDR1 is WSHSY, CDR2 SAAADI, per germline. Trimming removed 10 bases from V and 8 bases from J, with 21 bases in between. In DNA form, the CDR3 reads TGCGCCACCGACCCCCAAAACGGTGGCGATGAGCAGTTCTTC. Its translation is CATDPQNGGDEQFF.

This sequence joins TRBV5-4 and TRBJ2-2; 8 bases match TRBD2. The CDR3 totals 14 residues. From germline, CDR1 is SGHNT and CDR2 YYREEE (reference sequence). V was clipped by 6 bases and J by 8 bases; unmatched bases: 9. The CDR3 here is CASTISGAGGELFF. The CDR3 nucleotides are TGTGCCAGCACCATTAGCGGGGCAGGGGGGGAGCTGTTTTTT. Full variable domain (outside the CDR3, taken from reference TRBV5-4 and TRBJ2-2): ETGVTQSPTHLIKTRGQQVTLRCSSQSGHNTVSWYQQALGQGPQFIFQYYREEENGRGNFPPRFSGLQFPNYSSELNVNALELDDSALYLCASTISGAGGELFFGEGSRLTVL.

This clone was counted a single time. The rearrangement links TRBV4-1 to TRBJ2-7; no definite D call. V lost 0 bases and J 1 base, leaving 10 bases between the germline ends. The germline CDR1 and CDR2 sequences are MGHRA and YSYEKL. This CDR3 has 15 amino acids. This CDR3 reads CASSQDRGASYEQYF. DNA for the CDR3: TGCGCCAGCAGCCAAGATAGAGGAGCTTCCTACGAGCAGTACTTC.

This rearrangement joins TRBV6-1 to TRBJ1-3; D is unresolved. Looked up from germline, CDR1 is MNHNS and CDR2 is SASEGT. Trimming removed 6 bases at V and 0 bases at J, with 12 bases between. The CDR3 loop spans 15 amino acids. CDR3 DNA sequence: TGTGCCAGCAGGACTTACACGGGCTCTGGAAACACCATATATTTT. Protein sequence: CASRTYTGSGNTIYF.

As concerns this clone: Additional DNA sequences in this sample encode the identical CDR3. This rearrangement joins TRBV10-2 to TRBJ2-3; 9 bases fit TRBD1. The CDR3 consists of 13 residues. V was pared by 6 bases and J by 3 bases, with 1 base of the junction left unmatched. Germline V gene data show CDR1 as WSHSY and CDR2 as SAAADI. CDR3 in DNA: TGCGCCAGCAGAGACAGGGGGACAGATACGCAGTATTTT. Protein sequence: CASRDRGTDTQYF.

The chain recombines TRBV11-2 with TRBJ2-5, with 8 bases aligning to TRBD2. CDR1 and CDR2 from the germline V gene are SGHAT and FQNNGV. The CDR3 has 17 amino acids. The junction had 13 bases not matched to a gene; V was cut back by 5 bases and J by 2 bases. CDR3 protein: CASSPLLAGGGQETQYF. For the CDR3, the DNA is TGTGCCAGCAGCCCCCTACTTGCGGGCGGGGGGCAAGAGACCCAGTACTTC.

This rearrangement joins TRBV6-1 to TRBJ1-6; no firm D call. Germline V gene lookup returns CDR1 MNHNS and CDR2 SASEGT. CDR3 length equals 16 residues. V lost 3 bases to trimming and J lost 5 bases, with 14 bases between them. CDR3: CASSDWLAGNNSPLHF. CDR3 in DNA: TGTGCCAGCAGTGATTGGCTGGCAGGAAATAATTCACCCCTCCACTTT.

The chain has TRBV11-2 and TRBJ1-1, with D perhaps matching TRBD1 (6 bases). The germline V gene has CDR1 SGHAT and CDR2 FQNNGV. Trimming stripped 7 bases from V and 7 bases from J, with 13 bases between. This CDR3 is 12 amino acids long. Here the CDR3 reads CASTFTGIEAFF. CDR3 nucleotides: TGTGCCAGCACCTTTACAGGGATTGAAGCTTTCTTT. Full variable domain (rest looked up from reference TRBV11-2 and TRBJ1-1): EAGVAQSPRYKIIEKRQSVAFWCNPISGHATLYWYQQILGQGPKLLIQFQNNGVVDDSQLPKDRFSAERLKGVDSTLKIQPAKLEDSAVYLCASTFTGIEAFFGQGTRLTVV.

The J gene is TRBJ2-2, the V gene TRBV11-3; D not resolved. Trimming took off 3 bases at V and 6 bases at J, with 5 bases between the two ends. Per the germline V gene, CDR1 is SGHNT and CDR2 is YENEEA. CDR3 length: 12 amino acids. CDR3 residues: CASSLAPGELFF. CDR3 in DNA: TGTGCCAGCAGCTTGGCACCCGGGGAGCTGTTTTTT.

The V gene is TRBV30, the J gene TRBJ2-7; maybe TRBD1 (5 bases). Germline V CDR1 and CDR2: GTSNPN, SVGIG (reference sequence). This CDR3 contains 13 residues. Trimming removed 2 bases at V and 5 bases at J, with 13 bases between. CDR3 region: CAWSFQGINEQYF. CDR3 DNA sequence: TGTGCCTGGAGTTTTCAGGGAATCAACGAGCAGTACTTC.

On this clone: The same CDR3 also results from other DNA sequences found in this sample. This sequence joins TRBV27 and TRBJ2-7; a possible D gene is TRBD2 (5 bases). CDR1 MNHEY and CDR2 SMNVEV come from the germline V gene (reference sequence). Deletions cut 2 bases from V and 0 bases from J, with 8 bases between. This CDR3 is 14 amino acids long. CDR3 sequence: CASSLTGISYEQYF. As DNA, the CDR3 is TGTGCCAGCAGTTTAACCGGGATCTCCTACGAGCAGTACTTC.

V is TRBV4-1 and J is TRBJ2-1, with TRBD2 identical over 8 bases. V gave up 4 bases and J gave up 3 bases; unmatched junction bases: 5. Germline CDR1 MGHRA, CDR2 YSYEKL. CDR3 length equals 15 residues. CDR3 in amino acids: CASSPSAGGYNEQFF. DNA of the CDR3: TGCGCCAGCAGCCCAAGTGCGGGGGGCTACAATGAGCAGTTCTTC.

This clone appeared a few times. This rearrangement joins TRBV4-1 to TRBJ2-7, with 10 bases lining up with TRBD2. The CDR3 is 16 residues long. Germline V gives CDR1 MGHRA, CDR2 YSYEKL. The ends lost 1 base at V and 5 bases at J; junction bases unmatched: 8. The CDR3 is CASSQVSSGSFDEQYF. The CDR3, as DNA: TGCGCCAGCAGCCAAGTCTCTAGCGGGAGTTTCGACGAGCAGTACTTC.

The CDR3 bases are TGTGCCAGCAGCTTAGGCCGCAATTCCCTCTCCTACAATGAGCAGTTCTTC. Translating gives CASSLGRNSLSYNEQFF. V usage is TRBV11-2 and J usage is TRBJ2-1; unclear D gene. Germline loops: CDR1 SGHAT, CDR2 FQNNGV. Trimming pared 1 base from V and 0 bases from J, leaving 13 bases between. The CDR3 length is 17 residues.

Here the CDR3 reads CASSVMTGSGNTIYF. The CDR3 nucleotides are TGTGCCAGCAGTGTGATGACGGGCTCTGGAAACACCATATATTTT. The chain carries TRBV2 and TRBJ1-3, with D hard to call. CDR3 length equals 15 residues. V was shortened by 4 bases and J by 0 bases, with 10 bases between the two germline ends. The germline V gene has CDR1 SNHLY and CDR2 FYNNEI. Full variable domain (remainder filled in from reference TRBV2 and TRBJ1-3): EPEVTQTPSHQVTQMGQEVILRCVPISNHLYFYWYRQILGQKVEFLVSFYNNEISEKSEIFDDQFSVERPDGSNFTLKIRSTKLEDSAMYFCASSVMTGSGNTIYFGEGSWLTVV.

The rearrangement uses TRBV4-1 and TRBJ2-7; D is undetermined. Looked up from germline, CDR1 is MGHRA and CDR2 is YSYEKL. Trimming took off 4 bases at V and 2 bases at J, with 15 bases between the two ends. CDR3 size: 15 residues. DNA for the CDR3: TGCGCCAGCAGCCCGGACCCACACGCCCCCTACGAGCAGTACTTC. Amino acids: CASSPDPHAPYEQYF.

The chain carries TRBV7-9 and TRBJ1-2, with D possibly TRBD1 on 6 matching bases. Trimming took 2 bases from V and 6 from J, leaving 13 bases between them. Per the germline V gene, CDR1 is SEHNR and CDR2 is FQNEAQ (reference sequence). CDR3 size: 14 residues. In DNA, the CDR3 is TGTGCCAGCAGCTTACAGCTGGGGGCGGATGGCTACACCTTC. This gives the protein CASSLQLGADGYTF.

The rearrangement uses TRBV6-5 and TRBJ2-7; no clear D. Germline V gene sequence: CDR1 MNHEY, CDR2 SVGAGI. The CDR3 sequence is 12 residues long. V was shortened by 6 bases and J by 5 bases, with 11 bases between the two germline ends. The CDR3 loop reads CASRAGWHEQYF. CDR3 DNA sequence: TGTGCCAGCAGGGCAGGTTGGCACGAGCAGTACTTC.

This rearrangement joins TRBV4-3 to TRBJ2-7, with D perhaps matching TRBD1 (5 bases). The CDR3 contains 16 residues. V lost 0 bases and J 2 bases, leaving 14 bases between the germline ends. CDR1 is LGHNA, CDR2 YSLEER, per germline. The CDR3 region is CASSQDEGVIPYEQYF. CDR3 DNA: TGCGCCAGCAGCCAAGATGAAGGGGTCATCCCCTACGAGCAGTACTTC.

The gene calls are TRBV4-3 and TRBJ1-4; D is unresolved. Trimming pared 0 bases from V and 8 bases from J, leaving 16 bases between. Germline CDR1 and CDR2: LGHNA and YSLEER. This CDR3 region has 16 residues. CDR3 in amino acids: CASSQDKTTVGEKLFF. The CDR3 DNA reads as TGCGCCAGCAGCCAAGATAAAACGACGGTGGGAGAAAAACTGTTTTTT.